The present entry profiles one T cell receptor (beta chain) with its context. Its antigen remains unknown. Trimming cost V 7 bases and J 3 bases; bases outside gene matches: 4. This CDR3 contains 14 residues. Germline CDR1 is SNHLY and CDR2 is FYNNEI. The entry originates in a study of graft-versus-host responses after intestinal transplantation. Study as a whole: Induction with anti-thymocyte globulin, then tacrolimus and steroids for around three years, was given to all recipients. Overall study results and limits: High graft-versus-host to host-versus-graft clonal ratios were seen in allografts of patients with graft-donor T cell macrochimerism. Early post-transplant HvG declines were associated with peak circulating GvH clone levels.

Here immunoSEQ multiplex PCR was the method, and the copy in TCRdb shows in-frame clones only, minus some. The sample lists about 150,000 clones, 80% to 95% seen once, with roughly 0.19% in the top ten. Sample: unstimulated CD4+ T cells sorted from spleen or lymph node cells, taken before intestinal transplant. The clonotype was recovered from a human donor who received an intestinal transplant. The V and J genes are TRBV2 and TRBJ2-3, with 10 bases aligning to TRBD2. The CDR3 DNA follows: TGTGCCAGCAAAAGCGGGAGGGTAACAGATACGCAGTATTTT. This codes for CASKSGRVTDTQYF.